This T cell receptor beta chain was retrieved from a study of CD8 T cells in Susac syndrome (dated by TCRdb to between 2017 and 2020). In the study overall: Whether CD8+ T cell activation and differentiation in Susac syndrome was antigen driven was tested using repertoire sequencing. Results and caveats for the whole study, not just this receptor: The study acknowledged that relatively few individuals were included in the TCR sequencing and HLA analysis.

RNA was extracted using the RNeasy kit, and about 0.5 to 1 microgram was reverse transcribed with random hexamers. The immunoSEQ multiplex PCR assay, covering 54 Vbeta and 13 Jbeta segments, was used to amplify TCR beta CDR3 regions. To correct PCR amplification bias, a synthetic template baseline was used for both primer optimization and computational correction. In the source study's methods: Reads were annotated to V, D and J genes per IMGT and analyzed with immunoSEQ Analyzer, keeping only productive sequences. Clonality was computed as one minus Shannon entropy normalized by log2 of the number of productive unique sequences. For each patient and control, public and private clones were evaluated within the 100 most prevalent clones. Clones were defined as Susac-specific if absent from the healthy and MS cohorts, from around 1,100 published viral clones and from other ImmuneACCESS disease sequences. TCRdb reprocessed the public reads (quality trimming at Q25 with fastp, clone calling with MiXCR) and kept in-frame beta chains. Entries are consolidated by CDR3 protein sequence, retaining the most common genes and DNA. TCRdb's processing, not the study's, gives the V and J calls here. Counted in this sample were roughly 70,000 distinct CDR3 sequences; 96% of them appeared once. In total, the top ten clones hold 0.085% to 0.14% of the sample.

In regard to this clonotype: Its specific antigen is unknown. Base qualities are not at hand, and no much larger clone is one base apart.

High-throughput TCR beta sequencing profiled peripheral blood CD8+ and CD4+ T cells from healthy donors, Susac syndrome patients and multiple sclerosis patients. Multiple sclerosis controls were treatment-naive patients with stable or active relapsing-remitting disease fulfilling revised McDonald criteria. Bulk CD8+ and CD4+ T cells were purified by magnetic negative isolation, while CD8+ TEMRA cells were enriched using FACS. Blood was drawn into EDTA tubes, processed within 24 hours, and PBMCs were isolated by density gradient centrifugation. PBMCs destined for TCR sequencing were cryopreserved in liquid nitrogen and later thawed in a 37 °C water bath. The sorted or isolated CD4+, CD8+ and CD8+ TEMRA cells had a purity of 90% or higher. From a lookup of the germline V gene, CDR1 and CDR2 are SGHRS and YFSETQ. V loses 5 bases of germline sequence and J loses 2 bases, and the interval between the two ends is 11 bases. The CDR3 sequence holds 13 residues, the cysteine and phenylalanine included. Of all the DNA, just the CDR3 is kept, 39 bases in frame from base 1.

The sequenced material came from CD4+ T cells from PBMCs. This clonotype was sampled from a human donor with multiple sclerosis. The rearrangement combines TRBV5-1 with TRBJ2-7, with the D segment possibly TRBD1 or TRBD2, each aligning over 6 bases. The bases read TGCGCCAGCAGTGCGGGACAAACCTACGAGCAGTACTTC. Its protein reads: CASSAGQTYEQYF.